Listed below are T cell receptor beta chains from one sample, sequenced in a study of cytomegalovirus exposure and HLA in healthy donors. Here immunoSEQ multiplex PCR was the method, and the copy in TCRdb shows in-frame clones only, minus some. Here the sample spans about 97,000 clones, about 80% being singletons. Specimen: PBMCs. These receptors came from a male donor in good health and CMV-seropositive. The CDR3 runs from the conserved cysteine through the conserved F or W. A D gene is named only where the DNA matches it firmly. A row's size may be missing; if present it is once, few, many or a size class.

TGTGCCAGCAGTAGTCCGACAGGACCCTATGGCTACACCTTC,CASSSPTGPYGYTF,.,.,TRBV27,TRBJ1-2
TGTGCCAGCAGTGGACAGGTGAATTACGAGCAGTACTTC,CASSGQVNYEQYF,.,.,TRBV25-1,TRBJ2-7
TGTGCCAGCGGGCGCTCGGGGGCGGGGGTTTTTAGTAAGTACTTC,CASGRSGAGVFSKYF,.,.,TRBV6-1,TRBJ2-7
TGTGCCAGCATTGGAGCGGGAGGCAATGAGCAGTTCTTC,CASIGAGGNEQFF,TRBD2,.,TRBV25-1,TRBJ2-1
TGTGCCAGCAGCTTGACAGGAAACACTGAAGCTTTCTTT,CASSLTGNTEAFF,.,.,TRBV7-3,TRBJ1-1
TGTGCCACCAGCAGGACGAACAGGGCGACTTCCTACAATGAGCAGTTCTTC,CATSRTNRATSYNEQFF,.,.,TRBV15,TRBJ2-1
TGTGCCAGCAGCTCCTCGGTGAACACTGAAGCTTTCTTT,CASSSSVNTEAFF,.,.,TRBV5-4,TRBJ1-1
TGCAGCGTTGAAACCAGGGGGTATGGCTACACCTTC,CSVETRGYGYTF,TRBD1,.,TRBV29-1,TRBJ1-2
TGCAGCGTTGAACAGTCCTACGAGCAGTACTTC,CSVEQSYEQYF,.,.,TRBV29-1,TRBJ2-7
TGCGCCAGCAGCTGGGCTAGCGGGGGAACAGATACGCAGTATTTT,CASSWASGGTDTQYF,TRBD2,.,TRBV5-1,TRBJ2-3
TGTGCCAGCAGCCGACCCGGGACTCACTTGACACACAATGAGCAGTTCTTC,CASSRPGTHLTHNEQFF,.,.,TRBV5-4,TRBJ2-1
TGCGCCAGCAGCCGAGGGGAGGGGATGACCTACGAGCAGTACTTC,CASSRGEGMTYEQYF,TRBD2,.,TRBV5-1,TRBJ2-7
TGTGCCAGCAGCTTGGAAAGCGGAAACACCGGGGAGCTGTTTTTT,CASSLESGNTGELFF,.,.,TRBV5-6,TRBJ2-2
TGTGCCAGTAGTCCCGGGGAGGCCGTGCGGCCCCAGCATTTT,CASSPGEAVRPQHF,.,once,TRBV19,TRBJ1-5
TGCGCCAGCAGCTCTCCGGGACAGGGGCCCGAGACCCAGTACTTC,CASSSPGQGPETQYF,TRBD1,.,TRBV5-1,TRBJ2-5
TGCGCCAGCAGCTTGGATCGGGGAACCGGGGAGCTGTTTTTT,CASSLDRGTGELFF,.,.,TRBV5-1,TRBJ2-2
TGTGCCAGCAGCGTAGTAGGAGGGGTTCGCTCTGGGGCCAACGTCCTGACTTTC,CASSVVGGVRSGANVLTF,.,.,TRBV9,TRBJ2-6
TGTGCCAGCCGAACTCTCGGTCTTATCTATGGCTACACCTTC,CASRTLGLIYGYTF,.,few,TRBV6-5,TRBJ1-2
TGTGCCAGCTCACCAAAAAGAAGCGGGGCGACTAGCACAGATACGCAGTATTTT,CASSPKRSGATSTDTQYF,TRBD2,.,TRBV18,TRBJ2-3
TGTGCCAGCTGGACAGGGACTGGAAACACCATATATTTT,CASWTGTGNTIYF,TRBD1,once,TRBV2,TRBJ1-3
TGCAGCGGGGGGGGGCGGCTGAACACTGAAGCTTTCTTT,CSGGGRLNTEAFF,.,.,TRBV29-1,TRBJ1-1
TGTGCCAGCAGCCAAGAATTGGGCACTTCCTCGCCCCAGCATTTT,CASSQELGTSSPQHF,.,.,TRBV4-2,TRBJ1-5